Below, 27 T cell receptor beta chains from the same sample are listed, as sequenced in a study of T-cell memory formation after mild COVID-19 (dated by TCRdb to the early 2020s). The library was generated by 5' RACE. Reads for this sample came from an Illumina NovaSeq 6000. TCRdb reprocessed the public reads (quality trimming at Q25 with fastp, clone calling with MiXCR) and kept in-frame beta chains. CDR3 protein sequences are deduplicated, and each keeps its most common genes and DNA. In this sample the table shows 430,000 or so distinct CDR3 sequences, approximately 25% of which occur a single time. Of the sample, about 12% is held by the ten largest clones. Sequencing was carried out using PBMCs or a T cell subset sorted from them (not recorded which). Receptors were obtained from an adult woman who had mild COVID-19 (a few samples of this study predate the infection). The sample titles of this study are shuffled in the database, so cell type and time point are left out; the donor was told from shared clones.

The CDR3 DNA follows: TGCGCCAGCAGGATTGGGCAGGGAACGTGGTACGAGCAGTACTTC. Translated: CASRIGQGTWYEQYF. The chain uses TRBV5-1 and TRBJ2-7; maybe TRBD1 (5 bases). The ends were cut back, 5 bases at V and 4 bases at J, with 19 bases in the middle. CDR1 SGHRS and CDR2 YFSETQ come from the germline V gene. The CDR3 has 15 residues.

The V gene is TRBV20-1, the J gene TRBJ1-1, with D possibly being TRBD1 (5 bases). This CDR3 contains 12 residues. From germline, CDR1 is DFQATT and CDR2 SNEGSKA (reference sequence). Between the trimmed V and J ends, which lost 1 base and 5 bases, there was a span of 8 bases. CDR3: CSARAGRTEAFF. The CDR3 DNA follows: TGCAGTGCTAGAGCAGGGAGGACTGAAGCTTTCTTT.

This CDR3 reads CASSWTPLRTDTQYF. DNA of the CDR3: TGTGCCAGCAGCTGGACACCCCTGAGAACAGATACGCAGTATTTT. The J gene is TRBJ2-3, the V gene TRBV7-3, with D tentatively TRBD1 (5 bases). CDR3 length: 15 amino acids. The germline gives CDR1 SGHTA, CDR2 FQGTGA. Trimming pared 4 bases from V and 3 bases from J, leaving 14 bases between.

The rearrangement joins TRBV20-1 to TRBJ2-3; TRBD2 matches at 13 bases. This CDR3 has 15 amino acids. Germline V gene data show CDR1 as DFQATT and CDR2 as SNEGSKA (reference sequence). J was trimmed by 5 bases and V by 5 bases; bases with no gene match: 7. The chain's CDR3 is CSASGTSGVGDTQYF. The CDR3 region has the DNA TGCAGTGCTTCCGGGACTAGCGGGGTAGGAGATACGCAGTATTTT.

The chain is built from TRBV7-9 and TRBJ2-1; D is possibly TRBD2 (5 bases). Trimming pared 1 base from V and 0 bases from J, leaving 7 bases between. Looked up from germline, CDR1 is SEHNR and CDR2 is FQNEAQ (reference sequence). This CDR3 contains 15 residues. CDR3 nucleotides: TGTGCCAGCAGCTTAGGGACTTACTCCTACAATGAGCAGTTCTTC. Translated: CASSLGTYSYNEQFF.

The chain has TRBV6-6 and TRBJ2-5, with D possibly called TRBD1 or TRBD2 (6 bases each). CDR1 MNHNY and CDR2 SVGAGI come from the germline V gene (reference sequence). The V end lost 0 bases, the J end lost 4 bases, and 12 bases lay between the germline ends. The CDR3 runs to 15 residues. The DNA of the CDR3 is TGTGCCAGCAGTTACTCGGGGGGCGAGAGAGAGACCCAGTACTTC. Protein product: CASSYSGGERETQYF.

The sample holds many counts of this clonotype. The V gene is TRBV5-6, the J gene TRBJ2-1; TRBD2 matches at 7 bases. The CDR3 runs to 12 residues. Germline CDR1 is SGHDT and CDR2 is YYEEEE. Trimming cost V 4 bases and J 7 bases; bases outside gene matches: 2. This CDR3 is CASSGRGNEQFF. DNA for the CDR3: TGTGCCAGCAGCGGGCGGGGGAATGAGCAGTTCTTC.

This clonotype appeared a single time. This chain's CDR3 is CASSLARTGASYEQYF. As DNA, the CDR3 is TGCGCCAGCAGCTTGGCCAGGACAGGGGCATCATACGAGCAGTACTTC. The chain employs TRBV5-1 and TRBJ2-7, with 9 bases fitting TRBD1. The V and J ends lost 0 bases and 4 bases, in that order; junction bases with no gene match: 8. The CDR3 runs 16 residues. In germline, CDR1 is SGHRS, CDR2 YFSETQ.

This clonotype occurred many times. The chain recombines TRBV7-2 with TRBJ2-3; 8 bases align to TRBD2. The CDR3 is made up of 14 amino acids. J lost 6 bases, V lost 5 bases, and 7 bases had no gene match. Looked up from germline, CDR1 is SGHTA and CDR2 is FQGNSA. The CDR3 reads CASSPGLALDTQYF. The CDR3 DNA is TGTGCCAGCAGCCCTGGACTAGCTCTCGATACGCAGTATTTT.

This clonotype occurred many times. This rearrangement joins TRBV15 to TRBJ2-5; possible D gene TRBD2, 6 bases. Germline V CDR1 and CDR2: LNHNV, YYDKDF (reference sequence). Deletions cut 0 bases from V and 2 bases from J, with 10 bases between. The CDR3 has 15 residues. CDR3 residues: CATSRDPGVQETQYF. In nucleotides, the CDR3 is TGTGCCACCAGCAGAGATCCGGGAGTGCAAGAGACCCAGTACTTC. The whole variable domain, filled in from reference TRBV15 and TRBJ2-5, reads DAMVIQNPRYQVTQFGKPVTLSCSQTLNHNVMYWYQQKSSQAPKLLFHYYDKDFNNEADTPDNFQSRRPNTSFCFLDIRSPGLGDTAMYLCATSRDPGVQETQYFGPGTRLLVL.

The rearrangement uses TRBV4-3 and TRBJ2-5, with D hard to call. V gave up 1 base and J gave up 2 bases, with 17 bases separating them. From germline, CDR1 is LGHNA and CDR2 YSLEER. This CDR3 has 17 amino acids. CDR3 amino acids: CASSQGGSTVGQETQYF. DNA of the CDR3: TGCGCCAGCAGCCAAGGAGGTAGCACGGTAGGACAAGAGACCCAGTACTTC.

This clonotype was recorded a few times. The gene calls are TRBV11-2 and TRBJ2-1, with TRBD1 matching over 9 bases. The CDR3 has 17 residues. The V gene's germline CDR1 is SGHAT and CDR2 FQNNGV. The V segment lost 4 bases and the J segment 6 bases; nucleotides outside the gene matches: 13. The CDR3 sequence: CASSSWTDRGASNEQFF. The CDR3 DNA follows: TGTGCCAGCAGCTCGTGGACTGACAGGGGGGCTTCCAATGAGCAGTTCTTC.

This clonotype was counted a few times. The chain uses TRBV20-1 and TRBJ2-1; 11 positions agree with TRBD2. Trimming at V came to 3 bases and at J to 7 bases, leaving 5 bases not matched to a gene. Germline values: CDR1 DFQATT, CDR2 SNEGSKA (reference sequence). The CDR3 has 14 residues. The CDR3 DNA sequence: TGCAGTGCTAGGCCGGGACTAGCGGTGAATGAGCAGTTCTTC. Translated: CSARPGLAVNEQFF.

This clonotype appeared a few times. This chain uses TRBV13 with TRBJ2-3, with 13 bases matching TRBD2. The junction had 11 bases not matched to a gene; V was cut back by 4 bases and J by 4 bases. The CDR3 runs to 18 residues. Germline V gene lookup returns CDR1 PRHDT and CDR2 FYEKMQ (reference sequence). In DNA, the CDR3 is TGTGCCAGCAGCTCCCGGACTAGCGGGAGTGTGATCGCAGATACGCAGTATTTT. Protein product: CASSSRTSGSVIADTQYF.

This clonotype was observed a few times. The V call is TRBV30, the J call TRBJ2-2, with TRBD1 as a possible D gene (5 bases). The CDR3 consists of 14 residues. The germline V gene encodes CDR1 GTSNPN and CDR2 SVGIG (reference sequence). The V end lost 4 bases, the J end lost 6 bases, and 15 bases lay between the germline ends. The CDR3 is CAWTSGHGAGELFF. In nucleotides, the CDR3 is TGTGCCTGGACTTCCGGACATGGGGCCGGGGAGCTGTTTTTT.

With respect to this clonotype: A read error may produce the germline difference seen at one junction end. The chain links TRBV5-1 to TRBJ2-5, with TRBD2 identical over 8 bases. Per germline, CDR1 SGHRS and CDR2 YFSETQ. The CDR3 contains 16 residues. CDR3 in DNA: TGCGCCAGCAGCTGGGGAATAGCGGGGTTATCGGAGACCGAGTACTTC. It translates to CASSWGIAGLSETEYF.

This clonotype appeared a few times. The CDR3 DNA is TGTGCCAGCAGCTTCCGCGGGGGGAATAACGGGGAGCTGTTTTTT. Protein sequence: CASSFRGGNNGELFF. V usage is TRBV11-2 and J usage is TRBJ2-2; 8 nucleotides match TRBD2. This CDR3 has 15 residues. Trimming removed 3 bases from V and 7 bases from J; junction bases left unmatched: 7. Germline CDR1 SGHAT, CDR2 FQNNGV. The full variable domain, its missing parts supplied by reference TRBV11-2 and TRBJ2-2, is EAGVAQSPRYKIIEKRQSVAFWCNPISGHATLYWYQQILGQGPKLLIQFQNNGVVDDSQLPKDRFSAERLKGVDSTLKIQPAKLEDSAVYLCASSFRGGNNGELFFGEGSRLTVL.

J is TRBJ1-2 and V is TRBV7-8; D ambiguous. The V and J ends lost 8 bases and 5 bases respectively, with 9 bases between them. CDR1 and CDR2 from the germline V gene are SGHVS and FQNEAQ. The CDR3 runs 11 residues. The CDR3 nucleotides are TGTGCCAGCGCAGCGGCTTATGGCTACACCTTC. This translates into CASAAAYGYTF.

The rearrangement joins TRBV7-3 to TRBJ2-2, with TRBD2 matching over 14 bases. The CDR3 covers 18 residues. Germline trimming cut 5 bases from V and 4 bases from J; bases unmatched to any gene: 9. Germline V CDR1 and CDR2: SGHTA, FQGTGA. The CDR3 is CASSPGLAGGGTTGELFF. For the CDR3, the DNA is TGTGCCAGCAGCCCAGGACTAGCGGGAGGTGGGACCACCGGGGAGCTGTTTTTT. The whole variable domain, filled in from reference TRBV7-3 and TRBJ2-2, reads GAGVSQTPSNKVTEKGKYVELRCDPISGHTALYWYRQSLGQGPEFLIYFQGTGAADDSGLPNDRFFAVRPEGSVSTLKIQRTERGDSAVYLCASSPGLAGGGTTGELFFGEGSRLTVL.

V is TRBV7-9 and J is TRBJ2-1; TRBD2 might be the D (5 bases). The CDR3 extends over 17 amino acids. From germline, CDR1 is SEHNR and CDR2 FQNEAQ (reference sequence). V was cut by 0 bases and J by 0 bases, with 12 bases left in between. Here the CDR3 reads CASSLARAASSYNEQFF. The CDR3 bases are TGTGCCAGCAGCTTAGCGCGAGCGGCCTCCTCCTACAATGAGCAGTTCTTC.

This clonotype was picked up a small number of times. J is TRBJ2-5 and V is TRBV11-2; perhaps D is TRBD1 or TRBD2 (7 bases each). V was cut by 5 bases and J by 4 bases, with 23 bases left in between. The CDR3 is made up of 17 amino acids. Germline V gene lookup returns CDR1 SGHAT and CDR2 FQNNGV. CDR3 DNA sequence: TGTGCCAGCAGCCCGACAGGGAGGGTGGAGACGCGAGAGACCCAGTACTTC. This translates into CASSPTGRVETRETQYF.

This chain uses TRBV5-1 with TRBJ1-1; D gene uncertain. V was shortened by 0 bases and J by 3 bases, with 9 bases between the two germline ends. The germline gives CDR1 SGHRS, CDR2 YFSETQ. The CDR3 runs 14 residues. For the CDR3, the DNA is TGCGCCAGCAGCTTGGAGGCAGTTTACACTGAAGCTTTCTTT. Its protein is CASSLEAVYTEAFF.

The V and J genes are TRBV6-2 or TRBV6-3 and TRBJ1-2; no firm D call. The CDR3 is 14 residues long. Germline CDR1 is MNHEY and CDR2 is SVGEGT. Trimming pared 6 bases from V and 3 bases from J, leaving 14 bases between. In nucleotides, the CDR3 is TGTGCCAGCAGAAATCCGACGGCCCACTATGGCTACACCTTC. This sequence encodes CASRNPTAHYGYTF.

This clonotype came up many times. CDR3 sequence (DNA): TGTGCCAGCAGCTTCTTAACGCAAGAGCAGTTCTTC. This gives the protein CASSFLTQEQFF. The chain combines TRBV7-3 with TRBJ2-1; D unclear. The CDR3 loop spans 12 amino acids. The germline V gene encodes CDR1 SGHTA and CDR2 FQGTGA. Trimming left V 3 bases short and J 10 bases short, with 10 bases between.

This clonotype was observed a few times. V is TRBV12-3 or TRBV12-4 and J is TRBJ1-3; D uncertain. The V and J ends lost 3 bases and 4 bases respectively, with 4 bases between them. This CDR3 is 12 amino acids long. The CDR3 DNA is TGTGCCAGCAGTTTTCACGGAAACACCATATATTTT. Translation gives CASSFHGNTIYF.

The genes are TRBV11-3 and TRBJ2-4, with D perhaps matching TRBD1 or TRBD2 (6 bases each). The CDR3 has 14 residues. Germline loops: CDR1 SGHNT, CDR2 YENEEA. V dropped 2 bases and J dropped 7 bases, with 12 bases sitting between them. This chain's CDR3 is CASSLRGGPNIQYF. The CDR3 coding sequence is TGTGCCAGCAGCTTAAGAGGGGGGCCGAACATTCAGTACTTC.

The chain links TRBV27 to TRBJ1-3; D gene unclear. The CDR3 is 15 amino acids. Trimming left V 2 bases short and J 0 bases short, with 8 bases between. Germline CDR1 and CDR2: MNHEY and SMNVEV (reference sequence). The CDR3 sequence is CASSLDRFSGNTIYF. CDR3 sequence (DNA): TGTGCCAGCAGTTTAGATCGTTTCTCTGGAAACACCATATATTTT.